One sample yielded the 23 T cell receptor beta chains listed below, sequenced in a study of metastatic and nonmetastatic thyroid tumors. Thyroid surgery took place with no prior treatment in any patient. Through MiXCR, TCRdb re-clonotyped the PCR reads. The sample consists of 31,000 or so clones, roughly 29% of them appearing once. The source material was blood. Source of these receptors: a female donor with papillary thyroid cancer or a benign thyroid nodule (not recorded which). Some clones in this sample may be carry-over from other donors' samples.

The rearrangement links TRBV7-9 to TRBJ2-1; 9 bases match TRBD2. The CDR3 runs 14 residues. Germline V gene sequence: CDR1 SEHNR, CDR2 FQNEAQ (reference sequence). V dropped 8 bases and J dropped 6; count of bases not matched to a gene: 8. The CDR3 region has the DNA TGTGCCAGCCTCAGCGGGGGGTACCTCAATGAGCAGTTCTTC. Translating gives CASLSGGYLNEQFF.

This clone was seen many times. The rearrangement uses TRBV15 and TRBJ2-3, with TRBD2 matching over 7 bases. Germline V CDR1 and CDR2: LNHNV, YYDKDF (reference sequence). CDR3 length equals 15 residues. The V segment lost 5 bases and the J segment 2 bases; nucleotides outside the gene matches: 7. The CDR3 sequence is CATSRRLAATDTQYF. The CDR3 bases are TGTGCCACCAGCCGGAGACTAGCAGCCACAGATACGCAGTATTTT.

The sample holds a few counts of this clone. V and J are TRBV27 and TRBJ2-1; D is unclear. V was clipped by 3 bases and J by 2 bases, with 5 bases between them. The germline gives CDR1 MNHEY, CDR2 SMNVEV (reference sequence). The CDR3 covers 13 residues. The chain's CDR3 is CASSFRAYNEQFF. The CDR3 DNA follows: TGTGCCAGCAGTTTTCGGGCCTACAATGAGCAGTTCTTC.

The CDR3: CASSLEVAATEAFF. For the CDR3, the DNA is TGTGCCAGCAGCTTAGAGGTGGCAGCAACTGAAGCTTTCTTT. The chain carries TRBV7-2 and TRBJ1-1; no clear D. V was shortened by 1 base and J by 5 bases, with 11 bases between the two germline ends. Per the germline V gene, CDR1 is SGHTA and CDR2 is FQGNSA. CDR3 length: 14 residues.

J is TRBJ1-6 and V is TRBV7-8; 9 nucleotides align to TRBD1. CDR3 length equals 16 residues. In germline, CDR1 is SGHVS, CDR2 FQNEAQ. The J segment lost 9 bases and the V segment lost 7 bases, leaving 13 bases of the junction unmatched. CDR3 bases: TGTGCCAGCACCCAAACCGGGACAGGGTTTATTTCACCCCTCCACTTT. Translated, it gives CASTQTGTGFISPLHF.

This clone was counted ten times or more. This rearrangement joins TRBV20-1 to TRBJ2-2; TRBD2 agrees at 11 bases. This CDR3 spans 16 amino acids. The V segment lost 3 bases and the J segment 3 bases; nucleotides outside the gene matches: 6. Germline V gene lookup returns CDR1 DFQATT and CDR2 SNEGSKA (reference sequence). DNA for the CDR3: TGCAGTGCTAGGGGGGCACTAGCGGGAGACACCGGGGAGCTGTTTTTT. Translation gives CSARGALAGDTGELFF.

This clone has ten or more counts. The chain uses TRBV5-6 and TRBJ1-4; D is ambiguous. V was trimmed by 0 bases and J by 4 bases, leaving 7 bases between them. This CDR3 has 14 residues. The germline V gene encodes CDR1 SGHDT and CDR2 YYEEEE. In nucleotides, the CDR3 is TGTGCCAGCAGCTTGGTAGGGATTAATGAAAAACTGTTTTTT. This encodes CASSLVGINEKLFF.

In this sample, this clone turned up many times. V and J are TRBV6-1 and TRBJ1-4; TRBD1 aligns across 7 bases. Germline V CDR1 and CDR2: MNHNS, SASEGT. The junction had 8 bases not matched to a gene; V was cut back by 0 bases and J by 1 base. The CDR3 is 18 residues long. CDR3 DNA: TGTGCCAGCAGTGAAGCTAACAGGGGAGGGAAAACTAATGAAAAACTGTTTTTT. It encodes CASSEANRGGKTNEKLFF.

This chain connects TRBV9 to TRBJ1-2; TRBD1 is a possible D gene (5 bases). CDR1 is SGDLS and CDR2 is YYNGEE in the germline V gene. V lost 4 bases to trimming and J lost 8 bases, with 24 bases between them. The CDR3 extends over 16 amino acids. The CDR3 here is CASSRRTGQAREGYTF. CDR3 DNA sequence: TGTGCCAGCAGCCGTCGGACGGGGCAGGCGCGGGAGGGCTACACCTTC.

The V and J genes are TRBV20-1 and TRBJ1-2; perhaps TRBD1 as D (5 bases). V dropped 5 bases and J dropped 6 bases, with 10 bases sitting between them. CDR1 DFQATT and CDR2 SNEGSKA come from the germline V gene (reference sequence). The CDR3 spans 11 residues. In DNA, the CDR3 is TGCAGTGCTGGAGGGGAGGATGGCTACACCTTC. Amino acid sequence: CSAGGEDGYTF.

On this clone: The germline gene is not matched at one end of the junction; a read error may be the cause. This chain connects TRBV6-1 to TRBJ2-7; a weak D match, TRBD2 (7 bases). Germline CDR1 reads MNHNS; CDR2 reads SASEGT. CDR3 length: 14 residues. CDR3 amino acids: CVSRQDGGHDEQYF. The CDR3 coding sequence is TGTGTCAGCAGACAAGACGGGGGGCACGACGAGCAGTACTTC.

This clone came up a few times. J is TRBJ1-1 and V is TRBV6-2 or TRBV6-3; unclear D gene. Trimming took off 6 bases at V and 1 base at J, with 12 bases between the two ends. The CDR3 is 14 amino acids. CDR1 is MNHEY and CDR2 is SVGEGT in the germline V gene. The CDR3 DNA reads as TGTGCCAGCAGAGGGTGGGCAGGGAACACTGAAGCTTTCTTT. This codes for CASRGWAGNTEAFF.

The chain combines TRBV7-8 with TRBJ2-7, with TRBD2 identical over 9 bases. Germline lookup yields CDR1 SGHVS and CDR2 FQNEAQ. The length of the CDR3 is 15 residues. The J segment lost 2 bases and the V segment lost 5 bases, leaving 7 bases of the junction unmatched. The CDR3, as DNA: TGTGCCAGCAGCGCCTCAGCGGGGGGAACCTACGAGCAGTACTTC. Its translation is CASSASAGGTYEQYF. Complete variable domain (other parts from reference TRBV7-8 and TRBJ2-7): GAGVSQSPRYKVAKRGQDVALRCDPISGHVSLFWYQQALGQGPEFLTYFQNEAQLDKSGLPSDRFFAERPEGSVSTLKIQRTQQEDSAVYLCASSASAGGTYEQYFGPGTRLTVT.

The rearrangement uses TRBV11-2 and TRBJ2-1; 7 nucleotides agree with TRBD1. Looked up from germline, CDR1 is SGHAT and CDR2 is FQNNGV. The CDR3 spans 13 residues. The ends lost 3 bases at V and 8 bases at J; junction bases unmatched: 4. CDR3 nucleotides: TGTGCCAGCAGCTTTAATGGACAGGATGAGCAGTTCTTC. Encoded protein: CASSFNGQDEQFF. Full variable domain (outside the CDR3, taken from reference TRBV11-2 and TRBJ2-1): EAGVAQSPRYKIIEKRQSVAFWCNPISGHATLYWYQQILGQGPKLLIQFQNNGVVDDSQLPKDRFSAERLKGVDSTLKIQPAKLEDSAVYLCASSFNGQDEQFFGPGTRLTVL.

In its sample, this clone was seen a few times. The V call is TRBV7-3, the J call TRBJ2-3; tentatively, D is TRBD2 (5 bases). In germline, CDR1 is SGHTA, CDR2 FQGTGA. The CDR3 covers 13 residues. Trimming cost V 4 bases and J 13 bases, with 18 bases left between them. For the CDR3, the DNA is TGTGCCAGCAGCTCATCAGCGGCCACATCTAAGTATTTT. Translated, it gives CASSSSAATSKYF. Supplemented by reference TRBV7-3 and TRBJ2-3, the full variable domain reads GAGVSQTPSNKVTEKGKYVELRCDPISGHTALYWYRQSLGQGPEFLIYFQGTGAADDSGLPNDRFFAVRPEGSVSTLKIQRTERGDSAVYLCASSSSAATSKYFGPGTRLTVL.

A few counts support this clone. The V call is TRBV28, the J call TRBJ2-7, with D perhaps TRBD1 (6 bases). Germline V gene sequence: CDR1 MDHEN, CDR2 SYDVKM. The CDR3 contains 14 residues. The V and J ends lost 1 base and 6 bases respectively, with 13 bases between them. This chain's CDR3 is CASSLSNRRGEQYF. The CDR3 region has the DNA TGTGCCAGCAGTTTATCCAACCGCAGGGGCGAGCAGTACTTC.

This chain links TRBV5-1 with TRBJ2-1; 8 nucleotides align to TRBD2. V shed 2 bases and J 3 bases; nucleotides not matched to a gene: 4. Germline V gene lookup returns CDR1 SGHRS and CDR2 YFSETQ. The CDR3 consists of 15 residues. The CDR3 DNA reads as TGCGCCAGCAGCTTAACCGGGACTAGCTACAATGAGCAGTTCTTC. The encoded protein is CASSLTGTSYNEQFF.

The J gene is TRBJ2-1, the V gene TRBV20-1, with 14 bases fitting TRBD2. The CDR3 sequence is 16 residues long. J was trimmed by 9 bases and V by 4 bases; bases with no gene match: 11. Looked up from germline, CDR1 is DFQATT and CDR2 is SNEGSKA (reference sequence). This chain's CDR3 is CSANSGTSGSLSEQFF. The CDR3, as DNA: TGCAGTGCTAATTCCGGGACTAGCGGGAGTCTGAGTGAGCAGTTCTTC.

This clone turned up a few times. This chain uses TRBV6-1 with TRBJ2-1, with D possibly called TRBD1 or TRBD2 (5 bases each). This CDR3 region has 15 residues. CDR1 MNHNS and CDR2 SASEGT come from the germline V gene. Trimming cost V 1 base and J 4 bases, with 11 bases left between them. CDR3 DNA: TGTGCCAGCAGTGAAGGAGGGGTACTTTACAATGAGCAGTTCTTC. This encodes CASSEGGVLYNEQFF.

The gene calls are TRBV20-1 and TRBJ1-2; 7 bases line up with TRBD1. This CDR3 is 13 amino acids long. Germline CDR1 reads DFQATT; CDR2 reads SNEGSKA (reference sequence). Losses at the gene ends were 3 bases for V and 7 bases for J; bases not matched to a gene: 8. The CDR3 sequence is CSARDDRVGGYTF. CDR3 DNA sequence: TGCAGTGCTAGGGATGACAGGGTCGGTGGCTACACCTTC.

The V call is TRBV9, the J call TRBJ1-5; TRBD1 agrees at 9 bases. This CDR3 region has 14 residues. V lost 2 bases to trimming and J lost 4 bases; unmatched junction nucleotides: 1. Germline-derived CDR1 and CDR2 are SGDLS and YYNGEE. Here the CDR3 reads CASSVGQGNQPQHF. DNA for the CDR3: TGTGCCAGCAGCGTCGGACAGGGGAATCAGCCCCAGCATTTT.

This clone showed up just a few times. At one end, the junction sequence differs from germline, possibly due to a read error. The chain recombines TRBV15 with TRBJ1-2; D not resolved. Germline CDR1 and CDR2: LNHNV and YYDKDF (reference sequence). CDR3 length equals 14 residues. CDR3 region: CATSSYGGNYDYTF. The CDR3 DNA reads as TGTGCCACCAGCAGTTATGGCGGGAACTATGACTACACCTTC. Based on the CDR3 plus reference TRBV15 and TRBJ1-2, the full variable domain is DAMVIQNPRYQVTQFGKPVTLSCSQTLNHNVMYWYQQKSSQAPKLLFHYYDKDFNNEADTPDNFQSRRPNTSFCFLDIRSPGLGDTAMYLCATSSYGGNYDYTFGSGTRLTVV.

At least ten counts were recorded for this clone. This sequence joins TRBV6-2 or TRBV6-3 and TRBJ2-5; D is unresolved. The CDR3 is 15 residues long. V gave up 2 bases and J gave up 0 bases, with 10 bases separating them. Germline V gene lookup returns CDR1 MNHEY and CDR2 SVGEGT. CDR3 residues: CASSYETTNQETQYF. In nucleotides, the CDR3 is TGTGCCAGCAGTTACGAGACAACAAACCAAGAGACCCAGTACTTC.